This T cell receptor beta chain was recovered during a study of shared clonotypes between healthy human individuals. For the study at large: Every donor yielded three CD4 naive, three CD4 memory, two CD8 naive and one CD8 memory plate.

The protocol was immunoSEQ multiplex PCR, while the TCRdb copy is restricted to in-frame clones and leaves out a portion. Found here are over 850,000 clones, approximately 78% of them singletons; the top ten hold about 0.52%. Germline-derived CDR1 and CDR2 are SNHLY and FYNNEI. The V end was cut by 7 bases, the J end by 8 bases, with 6 bases between. The CDR3 totals 10 residues. Sequenced sample: memory CD4+ T cells from PBMCs. As to subset: CD45RA-negative fraction. This TCR was sampled from a man aged 18 to 29 in good health. Some clones in this sample may be carry-over from other donors' samples. This chain joins TRBV2 and TRBJ2-1; D not certain. CDR3 amino acids: CASMIDEQFF. Written as DNA, the CDR3 is TGTGCCAGCATGATCGATGAGCAGTTCTTC. Looking up the rest from reference TRBV2 and TRBJ2-1 gives the full variable domain: EPEVTQTPSHQVTQMGQEVILRCVPISNHLYFYWYRQILGQKVEFLVSFYNNEISEKSEIFDDQFSVERPDGSNFTLKIRSTKLEDSAMYFCASMIDEQFFGPGTRLTVL.